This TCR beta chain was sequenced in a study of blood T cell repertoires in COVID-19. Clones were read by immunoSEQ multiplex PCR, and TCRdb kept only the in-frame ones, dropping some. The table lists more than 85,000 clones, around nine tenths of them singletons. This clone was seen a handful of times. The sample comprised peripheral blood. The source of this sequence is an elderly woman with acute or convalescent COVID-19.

This CDR3 reads CASSSGTSDSNEQFF. The DNA of the CDR3 is TGTGCCAGCAGCTCCGGGACTAGCGATAGCAATGAGCAGTTCTTC. V and J are TRBV4-2 and TRBJ2-1; 10 bases map to TRBD2. CDR3 size: 15 residues. Germline V gene data show CDR1 as LGHNA and CDR2 as YNFKEQ. Trimming removed 5 bases from V and 6 bases from J; junction bases left unmatched: 7.